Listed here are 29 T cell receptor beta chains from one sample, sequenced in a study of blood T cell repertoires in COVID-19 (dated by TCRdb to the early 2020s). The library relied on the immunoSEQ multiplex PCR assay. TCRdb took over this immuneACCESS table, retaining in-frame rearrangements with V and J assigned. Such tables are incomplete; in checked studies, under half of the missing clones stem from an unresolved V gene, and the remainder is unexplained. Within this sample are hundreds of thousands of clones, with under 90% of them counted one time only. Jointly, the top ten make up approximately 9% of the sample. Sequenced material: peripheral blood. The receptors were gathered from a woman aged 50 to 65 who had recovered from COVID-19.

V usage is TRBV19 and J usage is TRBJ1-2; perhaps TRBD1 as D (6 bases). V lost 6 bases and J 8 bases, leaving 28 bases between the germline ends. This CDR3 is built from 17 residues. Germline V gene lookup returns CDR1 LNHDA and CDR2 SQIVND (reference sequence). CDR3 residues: CASSTPGGPLRRGGYTF. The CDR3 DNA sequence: TGTGCCAGTAGCACCCCGGGGGGCCCCCTCCGGAGAGGCGGCTACACCTTC.

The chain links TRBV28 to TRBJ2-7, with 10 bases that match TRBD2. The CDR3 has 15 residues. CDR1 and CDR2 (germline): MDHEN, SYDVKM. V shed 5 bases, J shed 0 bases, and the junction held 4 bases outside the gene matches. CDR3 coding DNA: TGTGCCAGCAGTGGGACTAGCGCCCCCTCCTACGAGCAGTACTTC. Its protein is CASSGTSAPSYEQYF.

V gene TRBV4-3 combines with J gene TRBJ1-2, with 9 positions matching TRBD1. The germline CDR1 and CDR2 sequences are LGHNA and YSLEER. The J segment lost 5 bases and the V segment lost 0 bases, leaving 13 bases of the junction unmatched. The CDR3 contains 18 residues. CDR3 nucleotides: TGCGCCAGCAGCCAAGATACCGATGCTGGGGACAGGGTGTATGGCTACACCTTC. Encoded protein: CASSQDTDAGDRVYGYTF.

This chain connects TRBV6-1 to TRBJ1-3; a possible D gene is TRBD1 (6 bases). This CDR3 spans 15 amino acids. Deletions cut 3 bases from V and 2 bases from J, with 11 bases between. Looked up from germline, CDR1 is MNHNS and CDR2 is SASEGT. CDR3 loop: CASSEGNRAGNTIYF. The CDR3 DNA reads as TGTGCCAGCAGTGAGGGGAACAGGGCTGGAAACACCATATATTTT.

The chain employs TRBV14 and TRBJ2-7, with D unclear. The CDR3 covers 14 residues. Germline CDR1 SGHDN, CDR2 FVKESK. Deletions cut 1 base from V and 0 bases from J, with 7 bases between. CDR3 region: CASSQGLSSYEQYF. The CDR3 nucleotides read TGTGCCAGCAGCCAAGGACTGAGCTCCTACGAGCAGTACTTC. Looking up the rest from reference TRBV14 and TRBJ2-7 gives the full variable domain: EAGVTQFPSHSVIEKGQTVTLRCDPISGHDNLYWYRRVMGKEIKFLLHFVKESKQDESGMPNNRFLAERTGGTYSTLKVQPAELEDSGVYFCASSQGLSSYEQYFGPGTRLTVT.

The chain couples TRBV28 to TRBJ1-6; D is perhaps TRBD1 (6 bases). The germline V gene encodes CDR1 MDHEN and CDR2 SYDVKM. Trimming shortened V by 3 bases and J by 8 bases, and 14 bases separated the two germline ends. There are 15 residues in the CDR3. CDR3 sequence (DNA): TGTGCCAGCAGTTTCTTACAGGGATTAGATTCACCCCTCCACTTT. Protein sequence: CASSFLQGLDSPLHF.

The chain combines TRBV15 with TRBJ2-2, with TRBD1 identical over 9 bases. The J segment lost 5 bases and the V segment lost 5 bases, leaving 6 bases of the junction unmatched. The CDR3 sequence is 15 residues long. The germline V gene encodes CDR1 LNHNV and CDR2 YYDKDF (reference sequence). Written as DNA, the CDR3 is TGTGCCACCAGCTCCGGGACAGGGAAAACCGGGGAGCTGTTTTTT. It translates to CATSSGTGKTGELFF. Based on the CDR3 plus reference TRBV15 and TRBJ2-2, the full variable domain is DAMVIQNPRYQVTQFGKPVTLSCSQTLNHNVMYWYQQKSSQAPKLLFHYYDKDFNNEADTPDNFQSRRPNTSFCFLDIRSPGLGDTAMYLCATSSGTGKTGELFFGEGSRLTVL.

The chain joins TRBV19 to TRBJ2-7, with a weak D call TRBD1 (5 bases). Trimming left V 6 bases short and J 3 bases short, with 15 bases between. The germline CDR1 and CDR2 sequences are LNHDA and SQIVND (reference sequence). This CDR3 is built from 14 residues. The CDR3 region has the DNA TGTGCCAGTAGCCCAGAGGCAGGGTTCTACGAGCAGTACTTC. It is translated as CASSPEAGFYEQYF.

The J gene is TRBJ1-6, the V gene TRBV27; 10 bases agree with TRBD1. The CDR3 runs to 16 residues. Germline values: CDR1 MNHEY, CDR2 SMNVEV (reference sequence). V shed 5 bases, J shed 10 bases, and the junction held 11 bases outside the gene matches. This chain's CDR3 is CASSPIPGQGRSPLHF. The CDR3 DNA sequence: TGTGCCAGCAGTCCAATCCCGGGACAGGGGAGATCACCCCTCCACTTT.

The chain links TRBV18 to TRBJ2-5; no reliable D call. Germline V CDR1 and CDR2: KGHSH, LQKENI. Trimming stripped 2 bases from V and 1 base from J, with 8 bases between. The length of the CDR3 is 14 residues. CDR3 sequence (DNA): TGTGCCAGCTCACCAGACTGGCTCCAAGAGACCCAGTACTTC. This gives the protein CASSPDWLQETQYF. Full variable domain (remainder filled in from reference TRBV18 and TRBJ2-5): NAGVMQNPRHLVRRRGQEARLRCSPMKGHSHVYWYRQLPEEGLKFMVYLQKENIIDESGMPKERFSAEFPKEGPSILRIQQVVRGDSAAYFCASSPDWLQETQYFGPGTRLLVL.

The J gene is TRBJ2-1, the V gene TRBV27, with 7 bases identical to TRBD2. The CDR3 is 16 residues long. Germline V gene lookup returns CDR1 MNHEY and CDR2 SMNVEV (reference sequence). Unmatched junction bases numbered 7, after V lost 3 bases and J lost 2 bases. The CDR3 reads CASSFGGSNTYNEQFF. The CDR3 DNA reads TGTGCCAGCAGTTTCGGCGGGAGCAATACCTACAATGAGCAGTTCTTC.

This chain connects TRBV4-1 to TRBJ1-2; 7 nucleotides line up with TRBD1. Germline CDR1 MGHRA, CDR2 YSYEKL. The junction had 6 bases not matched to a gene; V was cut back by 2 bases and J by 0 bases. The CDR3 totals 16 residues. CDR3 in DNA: TGCGCCAGCAGCCAACTAGGGGGCGCGGCTAACTATGGCTACACCTTC. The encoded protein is CASSQLGGAANYGYTF.

The CDR3 protein is CAISELSGLAMNTEAFF. CDR3 sequence (DNA): TGTGCCATCAGTGAGCTATCAGGGCTGGCGATGAACACTGAAGCTTTCTTT. The chain has TRBV10-3 and TRBJ1-1, with D perhaps TRBD1 (5 bases). V lost 2 bases to trimming and J lost 0 bases, with 16 bases between them. From germline, CDR1 is ENHRY and CDR2 SYGVKD. The CDR3 is 17 amino acids.

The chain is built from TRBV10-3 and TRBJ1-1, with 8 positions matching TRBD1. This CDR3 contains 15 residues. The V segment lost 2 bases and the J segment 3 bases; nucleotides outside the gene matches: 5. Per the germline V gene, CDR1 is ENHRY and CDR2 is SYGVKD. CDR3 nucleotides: TGTGCCATCAGTGAGGGACAGGGAGGGGACACTGAAGCTTTCTTT. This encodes CAISEGQGGDTEAFF.

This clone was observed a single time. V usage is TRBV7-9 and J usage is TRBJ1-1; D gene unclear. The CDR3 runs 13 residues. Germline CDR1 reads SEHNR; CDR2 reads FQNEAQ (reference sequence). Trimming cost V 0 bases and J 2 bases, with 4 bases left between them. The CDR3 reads CASSLAANTEAFF. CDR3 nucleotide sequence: TGTGCCAGCAGCTTAGCGGCAAACACTGAAGCTTTCTTT.

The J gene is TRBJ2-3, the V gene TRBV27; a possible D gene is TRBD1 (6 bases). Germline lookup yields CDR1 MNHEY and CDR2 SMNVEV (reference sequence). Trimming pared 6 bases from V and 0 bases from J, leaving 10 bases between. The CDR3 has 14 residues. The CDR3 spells CASSFGQSTDTQYF. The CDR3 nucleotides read TGTGCCAGCAGCTTTGGACAGAGCACAGATACGCAGTATTTT.

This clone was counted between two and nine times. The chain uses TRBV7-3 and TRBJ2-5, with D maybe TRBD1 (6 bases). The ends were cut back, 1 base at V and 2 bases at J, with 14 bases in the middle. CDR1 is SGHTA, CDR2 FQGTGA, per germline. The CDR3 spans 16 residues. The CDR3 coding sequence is TGTGCCAGCAGCTTAATGGCAGGGGTCGAGCAAGAGACCCAGTACTTC. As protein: CASSLMAGVEQETQYF. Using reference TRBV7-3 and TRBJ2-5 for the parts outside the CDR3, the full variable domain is GAGVSQTPSNKVTEKGKYVELRCDPISGHTALYWYRQSLGQGPEFLIYFQGTGAADDSGLPNDRFFAVRPEGSVSTLKIQRTERGDSAVYLCASSLMAGVEQETQYFGPGTRLLVL.

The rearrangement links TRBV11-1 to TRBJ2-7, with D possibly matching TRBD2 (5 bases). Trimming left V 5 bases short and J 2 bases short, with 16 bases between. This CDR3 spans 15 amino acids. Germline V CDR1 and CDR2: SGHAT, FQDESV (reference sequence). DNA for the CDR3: TGTGCCAGCAGCCTCGCCGGGGTCCTAACCTACGAGCAGTACTTC. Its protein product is CASSLAGVLTYEQYF.

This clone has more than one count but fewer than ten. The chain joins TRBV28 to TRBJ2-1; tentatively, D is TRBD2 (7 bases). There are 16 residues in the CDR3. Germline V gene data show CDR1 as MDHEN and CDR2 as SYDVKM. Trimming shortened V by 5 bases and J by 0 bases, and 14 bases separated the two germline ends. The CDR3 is CASSGGGGISYNEQFF. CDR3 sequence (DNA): TGTGCCAGCAGTGGGGGAGGGGGGATCTCCTACAATGAGCAGTTCTTC.

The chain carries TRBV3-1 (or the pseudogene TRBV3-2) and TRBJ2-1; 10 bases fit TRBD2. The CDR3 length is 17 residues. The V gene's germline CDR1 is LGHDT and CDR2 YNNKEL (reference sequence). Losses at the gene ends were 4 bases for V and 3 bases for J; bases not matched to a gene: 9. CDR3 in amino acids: CASSPRPGLAVYNEQFF. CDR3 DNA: TGTGCCAGCAGCCCCAGACCCGGACTAGCGGTCTACAATGAGCAGTTCTTC.

The CDR3 sequence: CSASGGRQAEAFF. CDR3 nucleotides: TGCAGTGCTAGTGGGGGCCGACAGGCCGAAGCTTTCTTT. The chain combines TRBV20-1 with TRBJ1-1; D is possibly TRBD1 (6 bases). From germline, CDR1 is DFQATT and CDR2 SNEGSKA (reference sequence). With 3 bases removed from V and 8 bases from J, the gap between germline ends came to 16 bases. This CDR3 comprises 13 residues.

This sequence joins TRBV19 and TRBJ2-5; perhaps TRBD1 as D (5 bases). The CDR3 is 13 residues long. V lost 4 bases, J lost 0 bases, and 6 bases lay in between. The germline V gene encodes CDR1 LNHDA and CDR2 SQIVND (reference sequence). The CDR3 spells CASSKTDQETQYF. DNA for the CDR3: TGTGCCAGTAGTAAGACAGACCAAGAGACCCAGTACTTC.

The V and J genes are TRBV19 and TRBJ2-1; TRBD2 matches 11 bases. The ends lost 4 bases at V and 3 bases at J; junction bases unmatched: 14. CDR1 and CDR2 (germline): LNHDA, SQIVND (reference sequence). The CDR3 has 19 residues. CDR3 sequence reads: CASSKSGTSGSPLYNEQFF. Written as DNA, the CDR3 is TGTGCCAGTAGTAAAAGCGGGACTAGCGGTTCTCCCCTCTACAATGAGCAGTTCTTC.

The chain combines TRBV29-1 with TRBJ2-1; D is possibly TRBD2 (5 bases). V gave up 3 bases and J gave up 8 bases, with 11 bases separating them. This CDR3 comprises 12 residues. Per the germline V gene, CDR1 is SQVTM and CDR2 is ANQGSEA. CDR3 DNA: TGCAGCGTTGATCGGGGTGATGATGAGCAGTTCTTC. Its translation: CSVDRGDDEQFF.

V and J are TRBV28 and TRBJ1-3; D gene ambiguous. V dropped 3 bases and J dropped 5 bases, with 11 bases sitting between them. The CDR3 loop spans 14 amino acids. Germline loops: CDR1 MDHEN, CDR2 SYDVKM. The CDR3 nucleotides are TGTGCCAGCAGTTTGAACAGCCCAAGAAACACCATATATTTT. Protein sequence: CASSLNSPRNTIYF.

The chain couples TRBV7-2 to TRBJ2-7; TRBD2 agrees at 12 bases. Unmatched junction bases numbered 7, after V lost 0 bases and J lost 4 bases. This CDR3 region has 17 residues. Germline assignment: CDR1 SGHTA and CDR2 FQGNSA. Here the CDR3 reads CASSLARTSGTPYEQYF. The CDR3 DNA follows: TGTGCCAGCAGCTTAGCCCGGACTAGCGGGACACCATACGAGCAGTACTTC.

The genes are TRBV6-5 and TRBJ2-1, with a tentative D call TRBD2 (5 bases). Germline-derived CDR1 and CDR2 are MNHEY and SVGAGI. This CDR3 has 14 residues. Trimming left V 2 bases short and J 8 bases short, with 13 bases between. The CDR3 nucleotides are TGTGCCAGCAGTTACGGAGGCTCAAGGGATGAGCAGTTCTTC. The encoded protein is CASSYGGSRDEQFF.

CDR3 DNA sequence: TGTGCCAGCAGTTTACTGGACAGATCCAATCAGCCCCAGCATTTT. The encoded protein is CASSLLDRSNQPQHF. This chain links TRBV28 with TRBJ1-5; TRBD1 might be the D (6 bases). The germline V gene encodes CDR1 MDHEN and CDR2 SYDVKM. Trimming pared 2 bases from V and 3 bases from J, leaving 11 bases between. The CDR3 spans 15 residues.

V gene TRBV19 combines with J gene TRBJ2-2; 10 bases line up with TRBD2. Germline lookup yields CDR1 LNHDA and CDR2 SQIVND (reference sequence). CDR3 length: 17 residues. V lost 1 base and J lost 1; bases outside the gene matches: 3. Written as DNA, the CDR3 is TGTGCCAGTAGTATAGCAGGACTAGCGGAGAACACCGGGGAGCTGTTTTTT. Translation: CASSIAGLAENTGELFF.